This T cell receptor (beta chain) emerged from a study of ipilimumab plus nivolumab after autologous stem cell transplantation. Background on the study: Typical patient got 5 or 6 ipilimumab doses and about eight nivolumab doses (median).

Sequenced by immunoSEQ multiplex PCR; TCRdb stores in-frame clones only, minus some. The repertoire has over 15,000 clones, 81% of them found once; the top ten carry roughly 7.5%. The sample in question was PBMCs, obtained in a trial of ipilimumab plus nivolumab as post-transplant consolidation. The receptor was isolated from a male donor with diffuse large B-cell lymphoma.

CDR3 loop: CASLTGPINEKLFF. CDR3 DNA sequence: TGCGCCAGCTTAACAGGGCCTATTAATGAAAAACTGTTTTTT. The chain carries TRBV10-1 and TRBJ1-4, with a weak D call TRBD1 (6 bases). Germline V gene lookup returns CDR1 WNHNN and CDR2 SYGVQD (reference sequence). The CDR3 is 14 residues long. V lost 8 bases and J lost 4, with 14 bases in between.